This entry describes one T cell receptor beta chain. It lacks a known antigen. No quality values exist for individual bases; no much larger clone is one base distant. CDR1 ENHRY and CDR2 SYGVKD were looked up in the germline V gene. Counted from cysteine to phenylalanine, this CDR3 has 14 amino acids. The CDR3 DNA has 42 bases and is translated from base 1. Trimming takes 4 bases from V and 4 bases from J, and the germline ends sit 10 bases apart. Each collaborating institution followed its own protocols to collect whole blood in K2EDTA tubes. For TCRbeta analysis, collaborator samples were shipped as frozen whole blood, as isolated PBMCs, or as DNA extracted from either sample type. These data belong to a study of blood T cell repertoires in COVID-19 (dated by TCRdb to about 2020). Regarding the study in general: Collaborator samples came from the United States, Italy and Spain and covered acute and convalescent phases of COVID-19. Nearly every sample came with metadata listing a de-identified subject ID, COVID-19 status, age in years and sex. A freely available public database, intended as a resource for researchers studying the immune response to SARS-CoV-2, is where the repertoires were released. Subjects who had been exposed to COVID-19, were actively infected with it, or had recovered from it provided the deeply sampled blood TCRbeta repertoires that made up the dataset. Where available, HLA class I and class II types were obtained from metadata supplied by the sample provider rather than from assay-based typing. The samples were drawn from two sources: the first 160 participants of the ongoing ImmuneRACE study, and over 1,000 subjects contributed by 6 global collaborators. The material from the prospective study consisted of cDNA or gDNA derived from T cells, B-cell-depleted T cells, or PBMCs. Here is what the overall study found, with its caveats: The quantity of clinical and demographic metadata differed by source and by participant and was supplied without curation.

TCRbeta CDR3 regions were amplified from genomic DNA using the immunoSEQ Assay, a bias-controlled multiplex PCR. On the authors' methods: Within the assay, amplification of reference gene primers was used to estimate how many nucleated cells each sample contained. To quantify the absolute abundance of each unique TCRbeta CDR3 rearrangement, sequence reads were collapsed and filtered. For each sample, productive Simpson clonality was calculated as the square root of Simpson's diversity index across productive rearrangements. TCRdb provides this immuneACCESS table in a form limited to in-frame rearrangements. Some clones are lacking; in checked studies, under half of them reflect an unresolved V gene, and why the rest are absent is not known. The DNA gave D and trimming, while V, J and clone size come from that table. Recorded for this sample are 50,000 to 70,000 clones; under 85% of them occurred a single time. Of the sample, approximately 3% is held by the ten largest clones.

Sequencing was performed on peripheral blood. The sequence is built from TRBV10-3 and TRBJ2-2; the D gene is unclear. This TCR was recovered from a man aged 60 to 75 with acute or convalescent COVID-19. The CDR3 in this case is CAISVNPSTGELFF. The DNA sequence reads TGTGCCATCAGTGTTAACCCTAGCACCGGGGAGCTGTTTTTT.